This TCR beta chain was observed in a study of response to subunit inactivated influenza vaccine. Overall study results and limits: Authors suggested few new T cells are recruited by each seasonal influenza vaccination.

TCRdb re-derived calls from the RT-PCR reads in MiXCR, one entry per CDR3 protein. The sample lists more than 200,000 distinct CDR3 sequences, 9% to 15% occurring once. The sample holds many counts of this clonotype. What it recognizes is unknown. Germline CDR1 reads MDHEN; CDR2 reads SYDVKM. V shed 7 bases and J 4 bases; nucleotides not matched to a gene: 3. The CDR3 contains 12 residues. Material: non-naive T cells sorted from PBMCs, obtained 14 days before vaccination. V gene TRBV28 combines with J gene TRBJ2-7; 8 bases map to TRBD2. The source is a man in his forties or fifties who received an inactivated influenza vaccine. CDR3 in amino acids: CASKEREYEQYF. The CDR3 bases are TGTGCCAGCAAGGAGCGGGAGTACGAGCAGTACTTC.